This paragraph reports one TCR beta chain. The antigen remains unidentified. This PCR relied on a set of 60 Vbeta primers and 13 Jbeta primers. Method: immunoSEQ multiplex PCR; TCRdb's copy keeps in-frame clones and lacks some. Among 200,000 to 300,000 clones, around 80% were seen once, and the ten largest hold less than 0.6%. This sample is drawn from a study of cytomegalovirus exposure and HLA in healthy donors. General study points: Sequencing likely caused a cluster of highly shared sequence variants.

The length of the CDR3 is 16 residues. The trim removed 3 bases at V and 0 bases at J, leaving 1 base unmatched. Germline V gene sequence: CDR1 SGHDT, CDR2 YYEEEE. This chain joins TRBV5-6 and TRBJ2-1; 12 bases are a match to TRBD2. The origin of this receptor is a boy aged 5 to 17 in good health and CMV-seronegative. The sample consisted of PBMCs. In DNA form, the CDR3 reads TGTGCCAGCAGCTCTAGCGGGAGGGCCTCCTACAATGAGCAGTTCTTC. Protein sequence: CASSSSGRASYNEQFF.